This record concerns one T cell receptor (beta chain) sequence. Libraries were prepared by immunoSEQ multiplex PCR; TCRdb keeps only in-frame clonotypes and omits some of them. The sample includes over 70,000 clones, around 91% of them seen just once. This sample was taken from a study of blood T cell repertoires in COVID-19. For the study at large: Samples of COVID-19 (acute and convalescent) were obtained from the United States, Italy and Spain.

This CDR3 has 14 amino acids. V was shortened by 5 bases and J by 4 bases, with 15 bases between the two germline ends. The germline V gene encodes CDR1 MNHEY and CDR2 SVGAGI. This clonotype was obtained from an elderly woman with active or convalescent COVID-19. Sequencing input: peripheral blood. The chain recombines TRBV6-5 with TRBJ2-7, with D tentatively TRBD1 (5 bases). CDR3 nucleotide sequence: TGTGCCAGCAGTCGCGGATCAGGGTATTACGAGCAGTACTTC. Its translation: CASSRGSGYYEQYF.